Following are 3 T cell receptor beta chains from one sample sequenced in a study of T cell responses to AZD1222 COVID-19 vaccine (dated by TCRdb to 2020 to 2022). The library came from the immunoSEQ multiplex PCR assay. As stored in TCRdb, this immuneACCESS dataset retains in-frame rearrangements with V and J assigned. A fraction of the clones does not appear; measured against another copy, unresolved V genes explain less than half of the discrepancy, and the remainder lacks a known reason. Recorded for this sample are some 150,000 clones; 90% of them occurred a single time. The ten largest clonotypes hold roughly 1.6% of the sample. In the paper's terms, the time point label means: about 28 days (+/-7) after the second vaccine dose. Sequences were derived from peripheral blood, sampled 28 days after the second AZD1222 dose. The receptors come from an adult who received the AZD1222 COVID-19 vaccine.

This clone was recorded once. J is TRBJ2-2 and V is TRBV4-2; D is ambiguous. This CDR3 is 12 amino acids long. Germline loops: CDR1 LGHNA, CDR2 YNFKEQ. The germline V and J ends were trimmed by 4 bases and 5 bases, with 5 bases remaining between them. The CDR3 DNA is TGTGCCAGCAGCCCCAGAACCGGGGAGCTGTTTTTT. Translating it yields CASSPRTGELFF.

The CDR3 loop is CASSLSLDIGEKLFF. The CDR3, as DNA: TGTGCCAGCAGCTTATCCCTGGATATAGGTGAAAAACTGTTTTTT. The gene calls are TRBV7-7 and TRBJ1-4; unclear D gene. The CDR3 extends over 15 amino acids. Germline lookup yields CDR1 SSHAT and CDR2 FNYEAQ (reference sequence). V lost 2 bases and J 7 bases, leaving 14 bases between the germline ends. Full variable domain (missing parts from reference TRBV7-7 and TRBJ1-4): GAGVSQSPRYKVTKRGQDVTLRCDPISSHATLYWYQQALGQGPEFLTYFNYEAQPDKSGLPSDRFSAERPEGSISTLTIQRTEQRDSAMYRCASSLSLDIGEKLFFGSGTQLSVL.

V usage is TRBV7-9 and J usage is TRBJ1-5, with D hard to call. The CDR3 covers 13 residues. The germline gives CDR1 SEHNR, CDR2 FQNEAQ (reference sequence). V gave up 5 bases and J gave up 2 bases, with 7 bases separating them. CDR3 DNA sequence: TGTGCCAGCAGCCCCCCGGGCAATCAGCCCCAGCATTTT. Its translation is CASSPPGNQPQHF.